This passage covers 8 T cell receptor beta chains from one sample sequenced in a study of cytomegalovirus exposure and HLA in healthy donors. PCR primers comprised 60 Vbeta and 13 Jbeta primers. The protocol was immunoSEQ multiplex PCR, while the TCRdb copy is restricted to in-frame clones and leaves out a portion. The repertoire consists of 150,000 to 200,000 clones, with approximately 78% occurring once and the leading ten covering roughly 7.6%. What was sequenced was PBMCs. The origin of the receptors is a woman in her thirties in good health and CMV-seropositive.

A single count supports this clone. An end of the junction does not agree with germline; a read error may underlie this. The chain couples TRBV7-9 to TRBJ1-5, with TRBD1 identical over 10 bases. The CDR3 length is 16 residues. Germline V gene data show CDR1 as SEHNR and CDR2 as FQNEAQ (reference sequence). CDR3 sequence (DNA): TGTTCCAGCAGCCATCGGGACAGGGGAAGCAATCAGCCCCAGCATTTT. Amino acids: CSSSHRDRGSNQPQHF.

The genes are TRBV30 and TRBJ2-2, with TRBD2 matching 7 bases. The CDR3 has 16 residues. Per the germline V gene, CDR1 is GTSNPN and CDR2 is SVGIG (reference sequence). J gave up 2 bases and V 3 bases, and 9 bases lay outside the gene matches. CDR3 coding DNA: TGTGCCTGGAGCGCCGGGGGAGGGTACAACACCGGGGAGCTGTTTTTT. This encodes CAWSAGGGYNTGELFF.

The chain has TRBV19 and TRBJ2-4; 7 bases line up with TRBD2. CDR1 and CDR2 (germline): LNHDA, SQIVND (reference sequence). The J segment lost 6 bases and the V segment lost 4 bases, leaving 6 bases of the junction unmatched. CDR3 length: 14 amino acids. The CDR3 coding sequence is TGTGCCAGTAGTACTCCCGGGACTACAAACATTCAGTACTTC. It encodes CASSTPGTTNIQYF.

CDR3 loop: CATRDRSSYNSPLHF. CDR3 bases: TGTGCCACTAGGGACAGGAGCTCCTATAATTCACCCCTCCACTTT. This chain connects TRBV19 to TRBJ1-6, with 8 bases that match TRBD1. Germline V gene sequence: CDR1 LNHDA, CDR2 SQIVND (reference sequence). The length of the CDR3 is 15 residues. V lost 10 bases, J lost 0 bases, and 5 bases stayed unmatched.

This chain links TRBV13 with TRBJ2-3; TRBD2 matches 7 bases. With V trimmed by 5 bases and J by 2 bases, 7 bases remained unmatched. The CDR3 runs to 15 residues. Germline assignment: CDR1 PRHDT and CDR2 FYEKMQ (reference sequence). The CDR3 spells CASSALAVFTDTQYF. DNA for the CDR3: TGTGCCAGCAGCGCTCTAGCGGTGTTCACAGATACGCAGTATTTT.

The rearrangement links TRBV6-6 to TRBJ2-2; maybe TRBD1 (6 bases). V dropped 8 bases and J dropped 2 bases, with 18 bases sitting between them. CDR1 is MNHNY and CDR2 is SVGAGI in the germline V gene (reference sequence). There are 16 residues in the CDR3. The CDR3 DNA reads as TGTGCCAGCTCCAGGGGCCACACTTCTAACACCGGGGAGCTGTTTTTT. Translated, it gives CASSRGHTSNTGELFF.

CDR3 protein: CASSLALDSYEQYF. The DNA of the CDR3 is TGTGCCAGCAGCTTAGCGTTAGACAGCTACGAGCAGTACTTC. This chain uses TRBV7-7 with TRBJ2-7; possibly TRBD1 for D (5 bases). Germline-derived CDR1 and CDR2 are SSHAT and FNYEAQ (reference sequence). The CDR3 totals 14 residues. V dropped 0 bases and J dropped 3 bases, with 9 bases sitting between them.

The CDR3 region is CAISETQQQGAFSYGYTF. CDR3 coding DNA: TGTGCCATCAGTGAAACCCAACAACAGGGGGCATTCAGCTATGGCTACACCTTC. The rearrangement links TRBV10-3 to TRBJ1-2; 9 positions match TRBD1. Trimming cost V 3 bases and J 4 bases; bases outside gene matches: 15. CDR1 is ENHRY and CDR2 is SYGVKD in the germline V gene. The CDR3 has 18 residues.